The 10 T cell receptor beta chains below were found in one sample sequenced in a study of cytomegalovirus exposure and HLA in healthy donors. The PCR contained 60 Vbeta and 13 Jbeta primers. Using immunoSEQ multiplex PCR, the repertoire was profiled, and TCRdb retains in-frame clones only, with some absent. Of approximately 130,000 clones in the sample, approximately 78% are singletons; the top ten hold less than 2%. Sequences were obtained from PBMCs. The receptors derive from a man in his forties in good health and CMV-seronegative.

CDR3 residues: CASSRGDWDEQFF. The CDR3 DNA reads as TGTGCCAGCTCGCGGGGGGACTGGGATGAGCAGTTCTTC. The chain joins TRBV18 to TRBJ2-1, with 8 bases fitting TRBD2. This CDR3 comprises 13 residues. The germline CDR1 and CDR2 sequences are KGHSH and LQKENI. V shed 6 bases, J shed 8 bases, and the junction held 6 bases outside the gene matches.

On this clone itself: One junction end does not reproduce the germline sequence, and a read error may be involved. V and J are TRBV25-1 and TRBJ2-5; D is undetermined. In germline, CDR1 is MGHDK, CDR2 SYGVNS. This CDR3 is 14 amino acids long. This chain's CDR3 is CASSEWRTQEAQYF. CDR3 in DNA: TGTGCCAGCAGTGAATGGCGCACGCAAGAGGCCCAGTACTTC.

The V call is TRBV18, the J call TRBJ1-5; the D gene is possibly TRBD1 (5 bases). The V end was cut by 0 bases, the J end by 0 bases, with 6 bases between. The V gene's germline CDR1 is KGHSH and CDR2 LQKENI. The CDR3 sequence is 15 residues long. The DNA of the CDR3 is TGTGCCAGCTCACCACCGCAGGGTAGCAATCAGCCCCAGCATTTT. Its translation is CASSPPQGSNQPQHF.

On this clone itself: The junction does not match germline at one end; this may be a read error. The chain combines TRBV7-9 with TRBJ2-7; the D is unclear. The germline V gene encodes CDR1 SEHNR and CDR2 FQNEAQ (reference sequence). The length of the CDR3 is 12 residues. CDR3 in DNA: TGTGCCAGCAGCTTAACCGTCGGTAGACTTCTGTTC. It yields the protein CASSLTVGRLLF.

This sequence joins TRBV11-2 and TRBJ1-1; no reliable D call. CDR3 length equals 13 residues. Per germline, CDR1 SGHAT and CDR2 FQNNGV. The ends were cut back, 3 bases at V and 0 bases at J, with 5 bases in the middle. CDR3 nucleotide sequence: TGTGCCAGCAGCTTGGGCCTGAACACTGAAGCTTTCTTT. It translates to CASSLGLNTEAFF.

The chain joins TRBV5-1 to TRBJ1-5, with D uncertain. The CDR3 loop spans 13 amino acids. Trimming pared 0 bases from V and 4 bases from J, leaving 5 bases between. Germline V gene lookup returns CDR1 SGHRS and CDR2 YFSETQ. CDR3 sequence: CASSLEPNQPQHF. Here the CDR3 DNA reads TGCGCCAGCAGCTTGGAGCCGAATCAGCCCCAGCATTTT.

The chain couples TRBV6-5 to TRBJ2-5; TRBD2 is a possible D gene (7 bases). The CDR3 sequence is 15 residues long. In germline, CDR1 is MNHEY, CDR2 SVGAGI. Trimming removed 7 bases at V and 1 base at J, with 16 bases between. CDR3: CASIRSRGLQETQYF. The CDR3 DNA is TGTGCCAGCATCCGCTCGCGGGGGCTCCAAGAGACCCAGTACTTC.

A few counts support this clone. One end of the junction is discordant with germline, which a read error may explain. This rearrangement joins TRBV4-2 to TRBJ2-4; TRBD2 agrees at 9 bases. This CDR3 is built from 18 residues. Germline-derived CDR1 and CDR2 are LGHNA and YNFKEQ. As DNA, the CDR3 is TGTGCCAGCAGCCAAGAGGAGGGCGGGAGGGCGGCCAAAAACAGTCAGTACTTC. Protein sequence: CASSQEEGGRAAKNSQYF.

The V and J genes are TRBV4-3 and TRBJ1-2; possibly TRBD1 for D (6 bases). The V gene's germline CDR1 is LGHNA and CDR2 YSLEER. This CDR3 region has 15 residues. V lost 1 base and J lost 8, with 17 bases in between. The CDR3 DNA reads TGCGCCAGCAGCCAAGCTACAGGGATGGCGAGCGGCTACACCTTC. This translates into CASSQATGMASGYTF.

The chain has TRBV6-4 and TRBJ2-7; weak D call: TRBD1 (5 bases). The V end lost 4 bases, the J end lost 3 bases, and 16 bases lay between the germline ends. In germline, CDR1 is MRHNA, CDR2 SNTAGT. This CDR3 spans 15 amino acids. CDR3 DNA sequence: TGTGCCAGCAGTGCAGGGTTTGGACCGCACTACGAGCAGTACTTC. Translating it yields CASSAGFGPHYEQYF.